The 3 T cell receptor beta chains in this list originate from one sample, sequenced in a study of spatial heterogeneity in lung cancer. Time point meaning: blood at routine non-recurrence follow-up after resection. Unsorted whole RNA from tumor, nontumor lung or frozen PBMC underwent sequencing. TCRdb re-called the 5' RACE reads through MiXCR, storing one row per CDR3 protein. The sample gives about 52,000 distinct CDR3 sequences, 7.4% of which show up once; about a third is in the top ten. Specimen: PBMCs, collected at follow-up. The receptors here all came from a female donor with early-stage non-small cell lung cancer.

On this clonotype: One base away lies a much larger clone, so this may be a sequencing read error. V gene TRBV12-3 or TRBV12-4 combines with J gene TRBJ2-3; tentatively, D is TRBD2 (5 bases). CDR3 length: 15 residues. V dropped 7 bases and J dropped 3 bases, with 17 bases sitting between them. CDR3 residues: CASMLGLAKTDTQYF. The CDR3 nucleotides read TGTGCCAGCATGCTAGGGCTAGCCAAGACAGATACGCAGTATTTT.

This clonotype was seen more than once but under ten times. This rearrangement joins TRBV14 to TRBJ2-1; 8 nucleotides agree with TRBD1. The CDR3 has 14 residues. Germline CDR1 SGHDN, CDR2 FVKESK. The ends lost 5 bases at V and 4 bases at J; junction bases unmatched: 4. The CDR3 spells CASSRQGPYNEQFF. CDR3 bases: TGTGCCAGCAGCAGACAGGGGCCATACAATGAGCAGTTCTTC.

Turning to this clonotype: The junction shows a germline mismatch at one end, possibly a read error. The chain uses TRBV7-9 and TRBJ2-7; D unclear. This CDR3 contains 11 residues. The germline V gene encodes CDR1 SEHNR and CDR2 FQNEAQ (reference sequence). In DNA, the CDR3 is TGTGCCAGCAGCTTAGCGGGCCCGGGCGGCTTC. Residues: CASSLAGPGGF.